Ten or more counts support the clone carrying this T cell receptor (beta chain). Antigen unknown. PBMCs were derived from roughly 10 ml fresh peripheral blood. This sample was included in a study of T cells in Graves' hyperthyroidism and ophthalmopathy. RNA transcripts served as the template for amplifying TCR beta CDR3 regions. Researchers ran a first-round RT-PCR on the TCR CDR3 using the HTBI primer set. TCRdb passed the multiplex PCR reads through MiXCR, listing each CDR3 protein once. The table records about 690,000 distinct CDR3 sequences, 15% to 20% of them present only once. The study's findings and limits: Ophthalmopathy prediction by the model preceded onset by a median 6.5 months. Most clonotypes expanded in thyroid above 0.001 were likewise present in blood.

Germline lookup yields CDR1 SGHAT and CDR2 FQNNGV. V was pared by 5 bases and J by 4 bases, with 11 bases of the junction left unmatched. The CDR3 consists of 16 residues. The V call is TRBV11-2, the J call TRBJ1-2, with TRBD1 matching over 9 bases. The specimen was blood. This TCR derives from a man between 45 and 60 years old with Graves' hyperthyroidism. In nucleotides, the CDR3 is TGTGCCAGCAGCCTACTAACCGGACAGGGGAGCTATGGCTACACCTTC. It translates to CASSLLTGQGSYGYTF.